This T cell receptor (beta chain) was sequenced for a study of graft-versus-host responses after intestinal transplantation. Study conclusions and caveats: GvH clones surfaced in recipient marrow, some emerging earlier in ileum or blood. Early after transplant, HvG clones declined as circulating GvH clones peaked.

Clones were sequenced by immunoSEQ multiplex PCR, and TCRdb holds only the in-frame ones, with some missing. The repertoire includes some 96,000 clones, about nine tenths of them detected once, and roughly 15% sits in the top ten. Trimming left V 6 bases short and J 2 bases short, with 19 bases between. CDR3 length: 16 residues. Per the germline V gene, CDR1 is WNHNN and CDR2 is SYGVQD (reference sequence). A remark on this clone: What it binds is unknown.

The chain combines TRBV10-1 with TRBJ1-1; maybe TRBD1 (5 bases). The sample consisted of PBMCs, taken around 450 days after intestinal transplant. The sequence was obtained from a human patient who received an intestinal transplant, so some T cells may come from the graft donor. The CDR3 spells CASSETPGLTNTEAFF. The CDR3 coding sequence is TGCGCCAGCAGCGAGACTCCGGGACTTACTAACACTGAAGCTTTCTTT.